The 2 T cell receptor beta chains in this list originate from one sample, sequenced in a study of CD8+CD57+ T cells in acquired aplastic anemia. Using genomic DNA as the template, TCR beta VDJ and CDR3 profiling was carried out. TCRdb analysed the reads with MiXCR anew, one entry per CDR3 protein. The sample includes approximately 200,000 distinct CDR3 sequences, 54% of them seen just once. Sequenced input: sorted CD4+, CD8+, or CD8+CD57+ T cells (not recorded which) from PBMCs. The origin of the receptors is a human donor in good health, serving as a control.

This clonotype was detected a few times. The chain carries TRBV11-3 and TRBJ2-1, with D tentatively TRBD2 (5 bases). V was trimmed by 6 bases and J by 2 bases, leaving 14 bases between them. CDR1 is SGHNT and CDR2 is YENEEA in the germline V gene. This CDR3 spans 15 amino acids. CDR3 loop: CASRSLGRAYNEQFF. The CDR3 DNA reads TGTGCCAGCAGATCACTAGGAAGAGCCTACAATGAGCAGTTCTTC.

The CDR3 DNA is TGTGCCAGCATGGAGAGGGGCTCCTACGAGCAGTACTTC. It encodes CASMERGSYEQYF. V and J are TRBV6-1 and TRBJ2-7; D assignment may be TRBD1 or TRBD2 (5 bases each). This CDR3 region has 13 residues. V lost 7 bases and J 0 bases, leaving 10 bases between the germline ends. Germline V lookup: CDR1 MNHNS, CDR2 SASEGT.